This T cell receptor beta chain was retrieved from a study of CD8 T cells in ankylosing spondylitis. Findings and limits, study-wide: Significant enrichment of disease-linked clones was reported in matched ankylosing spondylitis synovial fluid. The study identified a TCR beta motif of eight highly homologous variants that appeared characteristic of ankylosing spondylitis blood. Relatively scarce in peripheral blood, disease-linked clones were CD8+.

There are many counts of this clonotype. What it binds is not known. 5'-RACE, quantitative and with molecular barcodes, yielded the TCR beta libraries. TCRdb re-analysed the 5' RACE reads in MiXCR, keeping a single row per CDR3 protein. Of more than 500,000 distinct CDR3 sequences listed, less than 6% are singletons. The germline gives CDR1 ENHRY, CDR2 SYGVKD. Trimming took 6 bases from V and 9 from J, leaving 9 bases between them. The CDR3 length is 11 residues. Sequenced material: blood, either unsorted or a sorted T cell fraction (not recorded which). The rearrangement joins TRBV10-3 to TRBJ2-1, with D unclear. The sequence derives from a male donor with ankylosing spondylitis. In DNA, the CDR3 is TGTGCCATCAGCGGAATGGGTGAGCAGTTCTTC. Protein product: CAISGMGEQFF.